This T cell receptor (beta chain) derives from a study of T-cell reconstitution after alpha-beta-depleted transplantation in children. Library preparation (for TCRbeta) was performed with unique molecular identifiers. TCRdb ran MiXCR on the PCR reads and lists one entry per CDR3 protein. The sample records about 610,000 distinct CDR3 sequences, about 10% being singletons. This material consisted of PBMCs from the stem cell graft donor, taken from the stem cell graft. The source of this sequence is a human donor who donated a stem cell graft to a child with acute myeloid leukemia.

CDR3 protein: CASSTGLYSNEKLFF. The CDR3 DNA reads TGTGCCAGCAGTACCGGACTGTATTCTAATGAAAAACTGTTTTTT. The chain employs TRBV6-1 and TRBJ1-4; D call uncertain. The CDR3 has 15 residues. Trimming removed 5 bases at V and 3 bases at J, with 13 bases between. The V gene's germline CDR1 is MNHNS and CDR2 SASEGT.